This entry lists 10 T cell receptor beta chains sequenced from one sample in a study of T cells in Graves' hyperthyroidism and ophthalmopathy. Amplified TCR beta CDR3 regions derived from RNA transcripts. TCR CDR3 regions were first amplified by RT-PCR with HTBI primers. One entry per CDR3 protein results from TCRdb running MiXCR on the multiplex PCR reads. The sample has a few hundred thousand distinct CDR3 sequences, about an eighth seen once. What was sequenced was blood. Source of these receptors: a middle-aged woman with Graves' ophthalmopathy.

At least ten counts were recorded for this clonotype. The chain links TRBV15 to TRBJ2-1; no firm D call. The CDR3 extends over 11 amino acids. Trimming shortened V by 4 bases and J by 5 bases, and 3 bases separated the two germline ends. Germline V gene data show CDR1 as LNHNV and CDR2 as YYDKDF (reference sequence). The CDR3 spells CATSTDNEQFF. In nucleotides, the CDR3 is TGTGCCACCAGCACAGACAATGAGCAGTTCTTC.

This clonotype was seen ten or more times. The rearrangement uses TRBV19 and TRBJ1-1; perhaps TRBD1 as D (6 bases). The germline V and J ends were trimmed by 7 bases and 0 bases, with 15 bases remaining between them. Germline lookup yields CDR1 LNHDA and CDR2 SQIVND (reference sequence). The CDR3 totals 15 residues. The CDR3 here is CASTRSRGMNTEAFF. The CDR3, as DNA: TGTGCCAGTACCAGATCCAGGGGAATGAACACTGAAGCTTTCTTT.

This clonotype was detected only a few times. The chain joins TRBV4-2 to TRBJ2-5; 11 nucleotides align to TRBD1. CDR1 is LGHNA and CDR2 is YNFKEQ in the germline V gene. V gave up 4 bases and J gave up 4 bases; unmatched junction bases: 5. The CDR3 has 15 amino acids. The CDR3 bases are TGTGCCAGCAGCCTAGGCGGACAGGGGGCAGAGACCCAGTACTTC. As protein: CASSLGGQGAETQYF.

This clonotype has ten or more counts. The gene calls are TRBV5-1 and TRBJ2-5, with D perhaps TRBD2 (5 bases). V was trimmed by 4 bases and J by 2 bases, leaving 12 bases between them. The CDR3 sequence is 14 residues long. In germline, CDR1 is SGHRS, CDR2 YFSETQ. The CDR3 sequence: CASSPRGWQETQYF. DNA of the CDR3: TGCGCCAGCAGCCCTCGAGGGTGGCAAGAGACCCAGTACTTC. Full variable domain (outside the CDR3, taken from reference TRBV5-1 and TRBJ2-5): KAGVTQTPRYLIKTRGQQVTLSCSPISGHRSVSWYQQTPGQGLQFLFEYFSETQRNKGNFPGRFSGRQFSNSRSEMNVSTLELGDSALYLCASSPRGWQETQYFGPGTRLLVL.

In its sample, this clonotype was seen many times. The genes are TRBV12-3 or TRBV12-4 and TRBJ1-6; D call uncertain. CDR3 length: 14 residues. The germline V and J ends were trimmed by 3 bases and 7 bases, with 10 bases remaining between them. Written as DNA, the CDR3 is TGTGCCAGCAGTTTTGGCCCTAGGAATTCACCCCTCCACTTT. It yields the protein CASSFGPRNSPLHF.

This clonotype appeared a few times. The chain employs TRBV18 and TRBJ2-7; 13 bases are a match to TRBD2. V trimming: 8 bases; J trimming: 3 bases; junction bases outside the gene matches: 13. Germline V gene lookup returns CDR1 KGHSH and CDR2 LQKENI. CDR3 size: 17 residues. The CDR3, as DNA: TGTGCCAGCACTAAAGGGACTAGCGGGGTAGGGTACTACGAGCAGTACTTC. This codes for CASTKGTSGVGYYEQYF.

This clonotype has only a few counts. V and J are TRBV28 and TRBJ2-5; no firm D call. Looked up from germline, CDR1 is MDHEN and CDR2 is SYDVKM. This CDR3 has 14 amino acids. V was trimmed by 2 bases and J by 5 bases, leaving 12 bases between them. CDR3 sequence: CASSLLARRETQYF. CDR3 nucleotides: TGTGCCAGCAGTTTACTGGCACGACGGGAGACCCAGTACTTC.

Only a few counts were recorded for this clonotype. CDR3 sequence (DNA): TGCAGTGCTAGAGAGTCTGGCGGGGGGTCCCCCGGGGAGCTGTTTTTT. It translates to CSARESGGGSPGELFF. This chain links TRBV20-1 with TRBJ2-2, with TRBD2 matching over 8 bases. Trimming at V came to 0 bases and at J to 6 bases, leaving 9 bases not matched to a gene. This CDR3 region has 16 residues. Germline V gene lookup returns CDR1 DFQATT and CDR2 SNEGSKA (reference sequence).

The chain employs TRBV20-1 and TRBJ1-4, with a possible D match to TRBD1 (5 bases). Germline V gene sequence: CDR1 DFQATT, CDR2 SNEGSKA (reference sequence). The CDR3 extends over 14 amino acids. V lost 6 bases and J lost 0, with 11 bases in between. DNA of the CDR3: TGCAGTGCCGGACTGGGGGCAACTAATGAAAAACTGTTTTTT. It translates to CSAGLGATNEKLFF.

This clonotype was counted at least ten times. The V and J genes are TRBV5-8 and TRBJ2-1; D might be TRBD1 (7 bases). CDR3 size: 15 residues. CDR1 and CDR2 (germline): SGHTS, YDEGEE. Deletions cut 4 bases from V and 3 bases from J, with 14 bases between. CDR3 coding DNA: TGTGCCAGCAGCCACGGGGGACAGAACTACAATGAGCAGTTCTTC. Its protein product is CASSHGGQNYNEQFF.